This TCR beta chain emerged from a study of blood T cell repertoires in COVID-19. CDR1 is ENHRY, CDR2 SYGVKD, per germline. Trimming shortened V by 3 bases and J by 0 bases, and 12 bases separated the two germline ends. This CDR3 is 17 amino acids long. The table came from immunoSEQ multiplex PCR; TCRdb's copy has only in-frame clones and leaves some out. The sample holds around 100,000 clones; approximately 90% are singletons and the top ten take 0.97%. Sequences were obtained from peripheral blood. The chain combines TRBV10-3 with TRBJ2-6, with D unclear. This receptor was taken from a man aged 60-69 years with acute or convalescent COVID-19. Here the CDR3 DNA reads TGTGCCATCAGTGAAGTGATCTCGAGCTCTGGGGCCAACGTCCTGACTTTC. Its translation is CAISEVISSSGANVLTF.